This T cell receptor beta chain was obtained from a study of shared clonotypes between healthy human individuals. Study as a whole: A few men and a couple of women, aged 18 to 49, were donors.

This clone has more than one count but fewer than ten. Other DNA sequences of this sample code for an identical CDR3. The method was immunoSEQ multiplex PCR; TCRdb's version includes in-frame clones alone and lacks a portion of them. The sample lists over a million clones; around three quarters were seen once. The ends lost 6 bases at V and 2 bases at J; junction bases unmatched: 6. Germline V CDR1 and CDR2: MDHEN, SYDVKM. CDR3 size: 15 residues. Sample: memory CD4+ T cells from PBMCs. Subset of the sample: CD45RA-negative fraction. V usage is TRBV28 and J usage is TRBJ2-7, with 11 bases lining up with TRBD2. This receptor was taken from a man aged 18-30 years in good health. Some clones in this sample may be carry-over from other donors' samples. CDR3 region: CASSPGLAGTYEQYF. The CDR3 DNA reads as TGTGCCAGCAGCCCCGGACTAGCGGGTACCTACGAGCAGTACTTC.